The 26 T cell receptor beta chains presented below share a single source sample, sequenced in a study of regulatory T cells in long-lasting Graves disease. Researchers made TCR beta libraries by using iRepertoire HTBI primers and running Arm-PCR on CDR3 regions. Via MiXCR, TCRdb re-called the multiplex PCR reads, giving one row per CDR3 protein. The repertoire includes hundreds of thousands of distinct CDR3 sequences, about 20% of them detected once, and under 15% sits in the top ten. As to time point: persistent/refractory GD, antithyroid drugs over 5 years with positive TRAb. The TCR library used RNA extracted from PBMCs. The sequencing used peripheral blood mononuclear cells (PBMCs), collected when the disease was refractory, from a patient treated with antithyroid drugs. The receptors come from a female donor with Graves disease.

In its sample, this clonotype was seen a few times. The chain uses TRBV6-5 and TRBJ2-5; D may correspond to TRBD1 or TRBD2 (7 bases each). The germline CDR1 and CDR2 sequences are MNHEY and SVGAGI. This CDR3 has 17 residues. Trimming took off 9 bases at V and 2 bases at J, with 25 bases between the two ends. CDR3 in DNA: TGTGCCAGTCAGTTACCGGGAGGAGGGGGCTTACAAGAGACCCAGTACTTC. It codes for CASQLPGGGGLQETQYF.

V gene TRBV9 combines with J gene TRBJ2-2, with D tentatively TRBD1 or TRBD2 (6 bases each). V lost 2 bases and J 5 bases, leaving 13 bases between the germline ends. CDR1 is SGDLS, CDR2 YYNGEE, per germline. The CDR3 covers 15 residues. This CDR3 is CASSVRGAATGELFF. The CDR3 DNA follows: TGTGCCAGCAGCGTTAGGGGGGCAGCGACCGGGGAGCTGTTTTTT.

With respect to this clonotype: A much larger clone differs from this one at a single base, so this may be a read error. This CDR3 is missing its conserved last phenylalanine or tryptophan, likely due to a read error. The V call is TRBV6-1, the J call TRBJ1-1; D not certain. This CDR3 region has 14 residues. Trimming shortened V by 8 bases and J by 1 base, and 14 bases separated the two germline ends. CDR1 MNHNS and CDR2 SASEGT come from the germline V gene. The CDR3 region is CASETERGNTEAFL. DNA of the CDR3: TGTGCCAGCGAGACCGAGAGAGGGAACACTGAAGCTTTCCTT.

This clonotype occurred many times. The chain employs TRBV28 and TRBJ1-1; 7 nucleotides agree with TRBD1. CDR1 is MDHEN and CDR2 is SYDVKM in the germline V gene. The V and J ends lost 6 bases and 1 base, in that order; junction bases with no gene match: 8. CDR3 length: 15 amino acids. The CDR3 reads CASSSQGWSNTEAFF. CDR3 nucleotide sequence: TGTGCCAGCAGCTCACAGGGGTGGTCGAACACTGAAGCTTTCTTT.

This clonotype turned up a few times. This chain links TRBV12-3 or TRBV12-4 with TRBJ2-4, with TRBD2 as a possible D gene (7 bases). Trimming removed 1 base at V and 1 base at J, with 17 bases between. The CDR3 is 18 residues long. This CDR3 is CASSLGLGGAIAKNIQYF. CDR3 nucleotide sequence: TGTGCCAGCAGTTTAGGCCTAGGGGGGGCGATTGCCAAAAACATTCAGTACTTC.

The chain couples TRBV5-1 to TRBJ2-5, with D perhaps matching TRBD1 or TRBD2 (5 bases each). The V gene's germline CDR1 is SGHRS and CDR2 YFSETQ. Trimming stripped 6 bases from V and 3 bases from J, with 18 bases between. The length of the CDR3 is 15 residues. CDR3: CASKGPVPGEETQYF. In DNA form, the CDR3 reads TGCGCCAGCAAGGGACCGGTACCCGGGGAAGAGACCCAGTACTTC.

This clonotype occurred a few times. The chain has TRBV25-1 and TRBJ1-2; 9 nucleotides line up with TRBD1. CDR1 and CDR2 from the germline V gene are MGHDK and SYGVNS. V was pared by 4 bases and J by 3 bases, with 3 bases of the junction left unmatched. This CDR3 has 14 residues. DNA for the CDR3: TGTGCCAGCAGTGTTACAGGGGGCCACTATGGCTACACCTTC. Protein product: CASSVTGGHYGYTF.

This chain joins TRBV19 and TRBJ1-2; D remains ambiguous. Germline CDR1 reads LNHDA; CDR2 reads SQIVND (reference sequence). Trimming removed 10 bases at V and 0 bases at J, with 15 bases between. This CDR3 is 14 amino acids long. CDR3 DNA sequence: TGTGCCACCGCGACAAGCCTAGCTAACTATGGCTACACCTTC. Translating gives CATATSLANYGYTF.

This clonotype was seen at least ten times. The chain is built from TRBV6-1 and TRBJ1-1, with 9 bases fitting TRBD1. This CDR3 comprises 16 residues. Germline V gives CDR1 MNHNS, CDR2 SASEGT. The J segment lost 0 bases and the V segment lost 0 bases, leaving 2 bases of the junction unmatched. The DNA of the CDR3 is TGTGCCAGCAGTGAAGCTAGACAGGGGGTGAACACTGAAGCTTTCTTT. Its protein product is CASSEARQGVNTEAFF.

This clonotype has a handful of counts. This sequence joins TRBV12-3 or TRBV12-4 and TRBJ2-5; 9 bases fit TRBD1. V lost 6 bases, J lost 1 base, and 9 bases stayed unmatched. There are 16 residues in the CDR3. The CDR3 bases are TGTGCCAGCAGCCCCGGGACAGGGATGTCCCAAGAGACCCAGTACTTC. Protein sequence: CASSPGTGMSQETQYF.

Ten or more counts support this clonotype. The rearrangement joins TRBV29-1 to TRBJ2-5; tentative D call: TRBD2 (5 bases). V gave up 4 bases and J gave up 4 bases, with 10 bases separating them. Germline loops: CDR1 SQVTM, CDR2 ANQGSEA. This CDR3 is built from 12 residues. CDR3 sequence (DNA): TGCAGCGTTGGGGAGTCGCGAGAGACCCAGTACTTC. It yields the protein CSVGESRETQYF.

This clonotype was detected many times. V is TRBV6-1 and J is TRBJ1-1; D is perhaps TRBD1 (6 bases). CDR3 length: 11 residues. With 8 bases removed from V and 8 bases from J, the gap between germline ends came to 12 bases. Per germline, CDR1 MNHNS and CDR2 SASEGT. CDR3 protein: CASEGQTEAFF. The CDR3 nucleotides read TGTGCCAGCGAAGGACAGACCGAAGCTTTCTTT.

The V call is TRBV15, the J call TRBJ2-1; D remains unclear. The CDR3 covers 15 residues. V was shortened by 5 bases and J by 2 bases, with 13 bases between the two germline ends. The germline CDR1 and CDR2 sequences are LNHNV and YYDKDF (reference sequence). The CDR3 DNA reads TGTGCCACCAGCTCCCGTGCGGCGACCTACAATGAGCAGTTCTTC. Amino acid sequence: CATSSRAATYNEQFF.

This clonotype has at least ten counts. The chain couples TRBV28 to TRBJ2-7; D gene unclear. Germline CDR1 is MDHEN and CDR2 is SYDVKM. Deletions cut 1 base from V and 3 bases from J, with 4 bases between. The CDR3 contains 12 residues. CDR3 protein: CASSLFNYEQYF. The DNA of the CDR3 is TGTGCCAGCAGTTTATTCAACTACGAGCAGTACTTC.

The genes are TRBV4-2 and TRBJ2-7; D ambiguous. This CDR3 spans 14 amino acids. V lost 4 bases and J lost 4, with 14 bases in between. The germline gives CDR1 LGHNA, CDR2 YNFKEQ. CDR3 nucleotide sequence: TGTGCCAGCAGCCCCCCCTACTCGCCTTACGAGCAGTACTTC. Its translation: CASSPPYSPYEQYF.

The chain couples TRBV20-1 to TRBJ2-7, with 7 bases fitting TRBD2. V dropped 5 bases and J dropped 3; count of bases not matched to a gene: 7. The CDR3 is 13 amino acids. Germline CDR1 and CDR2: DFQATT and SNEGSKA (reference sequence). The DNA of the CDR3 is TGCAGTGCTTCCCCCGGGGGGAACTACGAGCAGTACTTC. Encoded protein: CSASPGGNYEQYF.

This clonotype was seen a few times. This chain uses TRBV19 with TRBJ2-7; 8 nucleotides match TRBD1. CDR3 size: 16 residues. The ends lost 3 bases at V and 2 bases at J; junction bases unmatched: 9. Germline CDR1 is LNHDA and CDR2 is SQIVND (reference sequence). CDR3 in DNA: TGTGCCAGTAGTATGATAAGTGGACAGGGCCCCTACGAGCAGTACTTC. Translating gives CASSMISGQGPYEQYF.

CDR3 sequence: CAWSDSYTYEQYF. CDR3 bases: TGTGCCTGGAGCGACAGCTATACCTACGAGCAGTACTTC. This rearrangement joins TRBV30 to TRBJ2-7; the D gene is possibly TRBD1 (5 bases). The V gene lost 3 bases and the J gene lost 2 bases, with 11 bases spanning the gap. Germline loops: CDR1 GTSNPN, CDR2 SVGIG (reference sequence). CDR3 length: 13 amino acids.

This clonotype was recorded at least ten times. The chain employs TRBV24-1 and TRBJ1-4; no clear D gene. This CDR3 has 15 amino acids. Trimming stripped 4 bases from V and 0 bases from J, with 8 bases between. Germline lookup yields CDR1 KGHDR and CDR2 SFDVKD. CDR3 region: CATSERGATNEKLFF. The CDR3 nucleotides are TGTGCCACCAGTGAGCGCGGTGCAACTAATGAAAAACTGTTTTTT.

Remarks on this clonotype: Since a much larger clone is just one base distant, this may be a read error. The chain recombines TRBV27 with TRBJ1-2, with D perhaps matching TRBD1 (6 bases). V lost 5 bases to trimming and J lost 4 bases, with 14 bases between them. CDR3 length: 14 residues. Germline CDR1 and CDR2: MNHEY and SMNVEV (reference sequence). The CDR3 region is CASSDPGQFYGYTF. Here the CDR3 DNA reads TGTGCCAGCAGTGACCCTGGACAGTTCTATGGCTACACCTTC.

There are a few counts of this clonotype. This rearrangement joins TRBV20-1 to TRBJ2-7; D is unresolved. The CDR3 covers 15 residues. Germline loops: CDR1 DFQATT, CDR2 SNEGSKA (reference sequence). V shed 1 base and J shed 0 bases, with 13 bases lying between them. The CDR3 loop reads CSARVRVRSSYEQYF. CDR3 coding DNA: TGCAGTGCTAGAGTAAGGGTACGGAGCTCCTACGAGCAGTACTTC.

The chain recombines TRBV6-1 with TRBJ2-7; 7 nucleotides agree with TRBD1. V trimming: 7 bases; J trimming: 0 bases; junction bases outside the gene matches: 9. CDR1 and CDR2 from the germline V gene are MNHNS and SASEGT. This CDR3 comprises 15 residues. The CDR3 DNA reads as TGTGCCAGCAAGGTCGGGACAGCAAGCTCCTACGAGCAGTACTTC. Residues: CASKVGTASSYEQYF.

The sample holds many counts of this clonotype. The CDR3 DNA reads as TGTGCCAGCAGCCAGGGGGCCGATTCACCCCTCCACTTT. It specifies CASSQGADSPLHF. The gene calls are TRBV12-3 or TRBV12-4 and TRBJ1-6, with 8 nucleotides matching TRBD1. The J segment lost 8 bases and the V segment lost 6 bases, leaving 3 bases of the junction unmatched. The CDR3 spans 13 residues.

The rearrangement joins TRBV5-1 to TRBJ2-3; the match to TRBD1 covers 9 bases. After removal of 7 bases from V and 5 bases from J, the junction contained 8 bases not matched to a gene. There are 14 residues in the CDR3. Germline-derived CDR1 and CDR2 are SGHRS and YFSETQ. CDR3 residues: CASAPGQGRDTQYF. The CDR3 region has the DNA TGCGCCAGCGCCCCGGGACAGGGTCGAGATACGCAGTATTTT.

V gene TRBV24-1 combines with J gene TRBJ2-1; D possibly uses TRBD1 or TRBD2 (6 bases each). This CDR3 is built from 16 residues. V lost 3 bases and J lost 0, with 11 bases in between. CDR1 is KGHDR and CDR2 is SFDVKD in the germline V gene. CDR3 sequence reads: CATSDRGQSSYNEQFF. CDR3 nucleotide sequence: TGTGCCACCAGTGATCGGGGGCAAAGCTCCTACAATGAGCAGTTCTTC.

There are many counts of this clonotype. This chain joins TRBV28 and TRBJ1-4; 7 bases align to TRBD1. Trimming took 3 bases from V and 5 from J; bases not matched to a gene: 12. The CDR3 sequence is 17 residues long. Germline V gene lookup returns CDR1 MDHEN and CDR2 SYDVKM. CDR3: CASSFSLSRGVNEKLFF. The CDR3 DNA reads as TGTGCCAGCAGTTTTTCGCTATCCAGGGGGGTAAATGAAAAACTGTTTTTT.